The entry below gives a single T cell receptor beta chain sequence along with its context. The antigen is unknown. The CDR3 extends over 15 amino acids. V lost 0 bases and J lost 4; bases outside the gene matches: 4. CDR1 is KGHSH and CDR2 is LQKENI in the germline V gene. Next came a second PCR, run for roughly 6 to 11 cycles, which used a sample-barcoded 5' primer along with a J-beta primer mix. The template-switch adaptor, which had 12 random nucleotides, put a tag on each cDNA molecule. Via MiXCR, TCRdb re-called the 5' RACE reads, giving one row per CDR3 protein. This sample has over a million distinct CDR3 sequences, with around 43% found just once. The data were obtained in a study of blood T cells in healthy people across ages. Whole-study findings and limits: Across the age range, TCR beta diversity per million T cells fell in a roughly linear way.

Total RNA, at least 5.5 micrograms per sample, came from PBMCs. The sequence came from a woman aged 60 to 75 in good health. This chain uses TRBV18 with TRBJ1-1; the match to TRBD1 covers 8 bases. Sequencing input: blood. CDR3 residues: CASSPPRTGLTEAFF. In nucleotides, the CDR3 is TGTGCCAGCTCACCACCGCGGACAGGGCTCACTGAAGCTTTCTTT.